Following are 29 T cell receptor beta chains from one sample sequenced in a study of T cells after yellow fever vaccination. Each CDR3 protein gets one entry after TCRdb re-called the 5' RACE reads with MiXCR. The table has some 340,000 distinct CDR3 sequences, about 10% seen once. The specimen was CD4+ T cells sorted from PBMCs, collected 45 days after the yellow fever booster vaccination. The receptors derive from a man aged 18 to 35 who received the YFV17D yellow fever vaccine.

This clonotype has only a few counts. The chain couples TRBV6-5 to TRBJ2-5; D is ambiguous. The CDR3 spans 13 residues. The germline gives CDR1 MNHEY, CDR2 SVGAGI. The V end lost 6 bases, the J end lost 1 base, and 9 bases lay between the germline ends. The CDR3 spells CASRVLGQETQYF. The CDR3 DNA sequence: TGTGCCAGCAGAGTACTGGGCCAAGAGACCCAGTACTTC.

In this sample, this clonotype turned up a few times. The chain combines TRBV6-6 with TRBJ2-3; D may be TRBD2 (6 bases). Germline values: CDR1 MNHNY, CDR2 SVGAGI (reference sequence). CDR3 length: 14 amino acids. Deletions cut 5 bases from V and 3 bases from J, with 12 bases between. The CDR3 loop is CASSKTSLTDTQYF. The DNA for the CDR3 is TGTGCCAGCAGTAAGACTAGTTTGACAGATACGCAGTATTTT.

The chain uses TRBV7-3 and TRBJ2-3; 9 bases fit TRBD2. The germline V gene has CDR1 SGHTA and CDR2 FQGTGA. This CDR3 is 16 amino acids long. V lost 2 bases, J lost 4 bases, and 7 bases stayed unmatched. Written as DNA, the CDR3 is TGTGCCAGCAGCTTATCGGGCGGGGGGGTCGCAGATACGCAGTATTTT. It codes for CASSLSGGGVADTQYF. The complete variable domain, with remaining parts taken from reference TRBV7-3 and TRBJ2-3, reads GAGVSQTPSNKVTEKGKYVELRCDPISGHTALYWYRQSLGQGPEFLIYFQGTGAADDSGLPNDRFFAVRPEGSVSTLKIQRTERGDSAVYLCASSLSGGGVADTQYFGPGTRLTVL.

This clonotype was picked up many times. The rearrangement links TRBV4-3 to TRBJ2-3; D gene ambiguous. The CDR3 has 14 amino acids. Germline V gene data show CDR1 as LGHNA and CDR2 as YSLEER. V lost 0 bases and J lost 4, with 8 bases in between. CDR3 DNA: TGCGCCAGCAGCCAAGAACCTAATTCAGATACGCAGTATTTT. Its translation: CASSQEPNSDTQYF.

This clonotype was seen more than once but under ten times. V gene TRBV21-1 combines with J gene TRBJ1-1; TRBD1, as called in the table, went unchecked against the DNA. TRBV21-1 is designated a pseudogene. The CDR3 has 15 amino acids. The CDR3 loop reads CASRGRDRGNTEAFF. In DNA form, the CDR3 reads TGTGCCAGCCGGGGGAGGGACAGGGGGAACACTGAAGCTTTCTTT.

This clonotype was observed a few times. This chain links TRBV28 with TRBJ1-5; D may be TRBD1 (5 bases). The V and J ends lost 4 bases and 6 bases respectively, with 13 bases between them. Germline CDR1 is MDHEN and CDR2 is SYDVKM. CDR3 length: 14 residues. The CDR3 region is CASSSEAGGQPQHF. The CDR3 DNA reads TGTGCCAGCAGTTCCGAGGCGGGGGGTCAGCCCCAGCATTTT.

The chain carries TRBV20-1 and TRBJ2-2; 12 positions agree with TRBD2. The CDR3 runs to 14 residues. V was clipped by 6 bases and J by 6 bases; unmatched bases: 5. The V gene's germline CDR1 is DFQATT and CDR2 SNEGSKA (reference sequence). CDR3 sequence reads: CSAPSGGAAGELFF. Written as DNA, the CDR3 is TGCAGTGCCCCTAGCGGGGGGGCCGCCGGGGAGCTGTTTTTT.

This clonotype has just a few counts. V usage is TRBV11-2 and J usage is TRBJ1-5; D unclear. Per the germline V gene, CDR1 is SGHAT and CDR2 is FQNNGV. This CDR3 comprises 14 residues. V lost 3 bases and J 3 bases, leaving 9 bases between the germline ends. The CDR3 coding sequence is TGTGCCAGCAGCTTGAACCAGGTCAATCAGCCCCAGCATTTT. Protein sequence: CASSLNQVNQPQHF.

This sequence joins TRBV10-1 and TRBJ2-2, with a tentative D call TRBD1 (5 bases). CDR1 is WNHNN, CDR2 SYGVQD, per germline (reference sequence). The CDR3 is 13 residues long. The V gene lost 5 bases and the J gene lost 6 bases, with 10 bases spanning the gap. The CDR3 is CASSPGYPGELFF. CDR3 nucleotide sequence: TGCGCCAGCAGTCCAGGGTACCCCGGGGAGCTGTTTTTT.

This clonotype was counted ten times or more. The V gene is TRBV30, the J gene TRBJ1-4, with D possibly TRBD1 on 6 matching bases. Germline CDR1 is GTSNPN and CDR2 is SVGIG (reference sequence). There are 14 residues in the CDR3. Trimming removed 0 bases at V and 7 bases at J, with 12 bases between. CDR3 in amino acids: CAWSVQGSGEKLFF. The CDR3 nucleotides read TGTGCCTGGAGTGTCCAGGGGTCGGGTGAAAAACTGTTTTTT.

This clonotype was observed a few times. The genes are TRBV29-1 and TRBJ1-6; 8 positions match TRBD1. Trimming cost V 6 bases and J 8 bases; bases outside gene matches: 6. The CDR3 length is 13 residues. Germline CDR1 reads SQVTM; CDR2 reads ANQGSEA. The CDR3 bases are TGCAGCGTGGGCTCAGGGGGCGATTCACCCCTCCACTTT. This encodes CSVGSGGDSPLHF.

This clonotype was seen a handful of times. This chain joins TRBV27 and TRBJ1-2, with 11 bases fitting TRBD1. The CDR3 has 14 residues. V shed 3 bases and J 11 bases; nucleotides not matched to a gene: 8. CDR1 is MNHEY and CDR2 is SMNVEV in the germline V gene (reference sequence). The DNA for the CDR3 is TGTGCCAGCAGTTTTACCGGGACAGGGGGTTTTTACACCTTC. Amino acids: CASSFTGTGGFYTF.

This clonotype was seen a handful of times. V and J are TRBV5-1 and TRBJ2-7, with 8 bases lining up with TRBD1. Germline trimming cut 3 bases from V and 2 bases from J; bases unmatched to any gene: 4. The CDR3 length is 14 residues. The V gene's germline CDR1 is SGHRS and CDR2 YFSETQ. The CDR3 nucleotides read TGCGCCAGCAGCTCTGAGACAGGGGCCTACGAGCAGTACTTC. This gives the protein CASSSETGAYEQYF.

The rearrangement links TRBV28 to TRBJ1-4; no clear D. The CDR3 is made up of 16 amino acids. Trimming removed 4 bases at V and 0 bases at J, with 12 bases between. CDR1 and CDR2 from the germline V gene are MDHEN and SYDVKM. CDR3 nucleotides: TGTGCCAGCAGTTATCCTGGGGTTGCAACTAATGAAAAACTGTTTTTT. This gives the protein CASSYPGVATNEKLFF.

This clonotype was observed a handful of times. The chain joins TRBV7-9 to TRBJ2-2; D remains unclear. Germline V gives CDR1 SEHNR, CDR2 FQNEAQ (reference sequence). V shed 6 bases and J shed 5 bases, with 13 bases lying between them. The CDR3 covers 14 residues. The CDR3 is CASRPPVQTGELFF. The CDR3 region has the DNA TGTGCCAGCAGACCCCCGGTACAGACCGGGGAGCTGTTTTTT.

The sample holds many counts of this clonotype. This chain links TRBV3-1 with TRBJ1-1; D is unresolved. From germline, CDR1 is LGHDT and CDR2 YNNKEL (reference sequence). This CDR3 contains 13 residues. V lost 8 bases, J lost 11 bases, and 21 bases lay in between. CDR3 DNA sequence: TGTGCCAGCGGCCCAGACGTAGATTCGATTGCTTTCTTT. This encodes CASGPDVDSIAFF.

This clonotype was picked up a small number of times. This chain links TRBV28 with TRBJ1-1; no clear D gene. The CDR3 covers 13 residues. Germline V gene data show CDR1 as MDHEN and CDR2 as SYDVKM. The V end lost 5 bases, the J end lost 0 bases, and 7 bases lay between the germline ends. CDR3 in DNA: TGTGCCAGCAGTCCCCGGTTGAACACTGAAGCTTTCTTT. Translation: CASSPRLNTEAFF.

This sequence joins TRBV6-2 or TRBV6-3 and TRBJ2-1; D may be TRBD2 (5 bases). The CDR3 is 12 amino acids. CDR1 and CDR2 (germline): MNHEY, SVGEGT. V shed 6 bases and J shed 5 bases, with 8 bases lying between them. CDR3: CASRGLDNEQFF. CDR3 bases: TGTGCCAGCAGAGGACTGGACAATGAGCAGTTCTTC.

The table lists this clonotype with many counts. The chain joins TRBV11-2 to TRBJ2-7; unclear D gene. This CDR3 has 16 residues. Germline V gives CDR1 SGHAT, CDR2 FQNNGV. Trimming stripped 3 bases from V and 5 bases from J, with 20 bases between. CDR3 in DNA: TGTGCCAGCAGCTTTAGGGAAGCCCGGTTCTTCAACGAGCAGTACTTC. Amino acid sequence: CASSFREARFFNEQYF.

V and J are TRBV27 and TRBJ2-3; 11 bases line up with TRBD2. The CDR3 has 19 residues. Germline V lookup: CDR1 MNHEY, CDR2 SMNVEV (reference sequence). After removal of 6 bases from V and 11 bases from J, the junction contained 25 bases not matched to a gene. CDR3 DNA: TGTGCCAGCAGCTTAGCGGGGGGGCGCCTCCGGGGACCTCGTATGGGGCAGTATTTT. Protein sequence: CASSLAGGRLRGPRMGQYF.

This clonotype was counted only a few times. The J gene is TRBJ1-5, the V gene TRBV27; D might be TRBD1 (6 bases). Per germline, CDR1 MNHEY and CDR2 SMNVEV (reference sequence). The CDR3 consists of 14 residues. V lost 3 bases and J lost 3, with 9 bases in between. This chain's CDR3 is CASSFYRDNQPQHF. The DNA of the CDR3 is TGTGCCAGCAGTTTTTACAGGGACAATCAGCCCCAGCATTTT.

This clonotype showed up many times. The chain combines TRBV7-9 with TRBJ2-3, with no clear D. This CDR3 is built from 17 residues. The V gene's germline CDR1 is SEHNR and CDR2 FQNEAQ (reference sequence). Between the trimmed V and J ends, which lost 0 bases and 4 bases, there was a span of 17 bases. The CDR3 coding sequence is TGTGCCAGCAGCTTAGCAGAGGCCGCCCACAGCCCAGATACGCAGTATTTT. Protein product: CASSLAEAAHSPDTQYF.

This chain joins TRBV4-2 and TRBJ2-6; D uncertain. Trimming pared 4 bases from V and 4 bases from J, leaving 8 bases between. From germline, CDR1 is LGHNA and CDR2 YNFKEQ. This CDR3 region has 14 residues. The CDR3 nucleotides read TGTGCCAGCAGCCGCAATTTGGGGGCCAACGTCCTGACTTTC. Translating it yields CASSRNLGANVLTF.

The rearrangement joins TRBV20-1 to TRBJ2-2; maybe TRBD1 (6 bases). The CDR3 has 13 residues. Trimming took off 7 bases at V and 1 base at J, with 10 bases between the two ends. The germline CDR1 and CDR2 sequences are DFQATT and SNEGSKA (reference sequence). This CDR3 is CSVGHLNTGELFF. The CDR3 region has the DNA TGCAGTGTGGGACACTTGAACACCGGGGAGCTGTTTTTT.

Many counts were recorded for this clonotype. The chain uses TRBV5-1 and TRBJ1-5; D remains ambiguous. Trimming cost V 2 bases and J 1 base, with 10 bases left between them. The CDR3 has 15 amino acids. CDR1 is SGHRS, CDR2 YFSETQ, per germline. CDR3 protein: CASSFSFGSNQPQHF. The DNA for the CDR3 is TGCGCCAGCAGCTTTAGTTTCGGCAGCAATCAGCCCCAGCATTTT. The variable domain in full, completed from reference TRBV5-1 and TRBJ1-5, reads KAGVTQTPRYLIKTRGQQVTLSCSPISGHRSVSWYQQTPGQGLQFLFEYFSETQRNKGNFPGRFSGRQFSNSRSEMNVSTLELGDSALYLCASSFSFGSNQPQHFGDGTRLSIL.

This clonotype was counted a few times. The chain joins TRBV9 to TRBJ1-2; D is possibly TRBD1 (6 bases). From germline, CDR1 is SGDLS and CDR2 YYNGEE. V was shortened by 0 bases and J by 9 bases, with 18 bases between the two germline ends. The length of the CDR3 is 15 residues. As DNA, the CDR3 is TGTGCCAGCAGCGTAGCTGAGGGGGGCTTTTATAGCTACACCTTC. This sequence encodes CASSVAEGGFYSYTF.

V gene TRBV5-4 combines with J gene TRBJ2-1, with D possibly TRBD2 on 6 matching bases. This CDR3 is built from 15 residues. V lost 0 bases and J 4 bases, leaving 11 bases between the germline ends. Germline V gene data show CDR1 as SGHNT and CDR2 as YYREEE (reference sequence). CDR3 nucleotides: TGTGCCAGCAGCTTGGGGCAGGCGGGGTACAATGAGCAGTTCTTC. It yields the protein CASSLGQAGYNEQFF.

This clonotype has a handful of counts. V gene TRBV18 combines with J gene TRBJ2-1; a weak D match, TRBD2 (6 bases). Trimming removed 6 bases at V and 10 bases at J, with 19 bases between. CDR3 length: 14 amino acids. Germline CDR1 KGHSH, CDR2 LQKENI. The CDR3 bases are TGTGCCAGCTCCCCGGGTGGGAGGCGTGGCGAGCAGTTCTTC. Translated, it gives CASSPGGRRGEQFF.

This chain uses TRBV5-1 with TRBJ2-3; the D is unclear. Trimming left V 10 bases short and J 2 bases short, with 11 bases between. The germline V gene encodes CDR1 SGHRS and CDR2 YFSETQ. This CDR3 has 12 amino acids. CDR3 in amino acids: CASQAATDTQYF. CDR3 nucleotides: TGCGCCTCCCAGGCAGCCACAGATACGCAGTATTTT.